What follows are 17 T cell receptor beta chains derived from one specimen sequenced in a study of blood T cell repertoires in COVID-19 (dated by TCRdb to 2019 to 2021). The library relied on the immunoSEQ multiplex PCR assay. Held by TCRdb, this immuneACCESS table contains in-frame sequences only and omits some clones. Under half of the omission traces to an unresolved V gene where checked; the cause of the rest is unknown. Within this sample are about 190,000 clones, with under 90% of them counted one time only. 6.7% of the sample is held by the ten biggest clonotypes. The sequenced sample was peripheral blood. These TCRs come from a man between 35 and 55 years old with acute or convalescent COVID-19.

This chain links TRBV11-2 with TRBJ2-2, with TRBD2 matching 10 bases. The CDR3 is 18 amino acids. CDR1 is SGHAT and CDR2 is FQNNGV in the germline V gene. The junction had 16 bases not matched to a gene; V was cut back by 5 bases and J by 7 bases. The CDR3 sequence is CASSLRGRSGGAGGELFF. CDR3 coding DNA: TGTGCCAGCAGCCTCCGGGGGAGGAGCGGGGGGGCTGGCGGGGAGCTGTTTTTT.

The rearrangement joins TRBV7-2 to TRBJ2-2; the D gene is possibly TRBD2 (6 bases). V was cut by 2 bases and J by 4 bases, with 11 bases left in between. Germline loops: CDR1 SGHTA, CDR2 FQGNSA. The CDR3 is 15 amino acids. This CDR3 is CASSLNPGGTGELFF. The CDR3 DNA is TGTGCCAGCAGCTTAAATCCCGGGGGCACCGGGGAGCTGTTTTTT.

The chain carries TRBV5-1 and TRBJ2-3, with 7 bases fitting TRBD1. Unmatched junction bases numbered 3, after V lost 5 bases and J lost 6 bases. This CDR3 has 12 residues. Germline CDR1 reads SGHRS; CDR2 reads YFSETQ. The CDR3 reads CASSQGVDTQYF. The CDR3 region has the DNA TGCGCCAGCAGTCAGGGGGTCGATACGCAGTATTTT.

This clone occurred a few times. The rearrangement joins TRBV5-4 to TRBJ1-4; 10 nucleotides match TRBD1. CDR1 is SGHNT, CDR2 YYREEE, per germline (reference sequence). V shed 3 bases and J 2 bases; nucleotides not matched to a gene: 1. The CDR3 sequence is 15 residues long. The DNA of the CDR3 is TGTGCCAGCAGCTCGGACAGGGGGACTAATGAAAAACTGTTTTTT. This codes for CASSSDRGTNEKLFF.

The genes are TRBV30 and TRBJ2-5; 11 bases match TRBD1. The CDR3 consists of 16 residues. The ends lost 1 base at V and 4 bases at J; junction bases unmatched: 8. CDR1 and CDR2 from the germline V gene are GTSNPN and SVGIG (reference sequence). The CDR3, as DNA: TGTGCCTGGAGTGGTGTGGACAGGGGGCGCGGAGAGACCCAGTACTTC. It is translated as CAWSGVDRGRGETQYF.

The V call is TRBV6-5, the J call TRBJ1-2, with 7 nucleotides matching TRBD1. The CDR3 covers 14 residues. J gave up 7 bases and V 4 bases, and 9 bases lay outside the gene matches. Germline CDR1 is MNHEY and CDR2 is SVGAGI. DNA for the CDR3: TGTGCCAGCAGTTTCCCCGACAGGGTAATTGGCTACACCTTC. Translation: CASSFPDRVIGYTF.

V and J are TRBV18 and TRBJ1-3; 9 bases line up with TRBD1. The trim removed 3 bases at V and 7 bases at J, leaving 1 base unmatched. The germline V gene has CDR1 KGHSH and CDR2 LQKENI. The CDR3 runs 13 residues. CDR3 in amino acids: CASSPGQGNTIYF. The CDR3 nucleotides are TGTGCCAGCTCACCCGGACAGGGGAACACCATATATTTT.

The chain has TRBV2 and TRBJ2-1; 12 bases line up with TRBD1. The V gene end was trimmed by 8 bases and the J gene end by 8 bases; junction bases not matched to a gene: 10. This CDR3 region has 15 residues. Germline lookup yields CDR1 SNHLY and CDR2 FYNNEI. CDR3 loop: CASQGDRGPLDEQFF. CDR3 DNA: TGTGCCAGCCAGGGGGACAGGGGGCCCCTCGATGAGCAGTTCTTC. The full variable domain, its missing parts supplied by reference TRBV2 and TRBJ2-1, is EPEVTQTPSHQVTQMGQEVILRCVPISNHLYFYWYRQILGQKVEFLVSFYNNEISEKSEIFDDQFSVERPDGSNFTLKIRSTKLEDSAMYFCASQGDRGPLDEQFFGPGTRLTVL.

This chain connects TRBV6-4 to TRBJ1-6, with 9 bases lining up with TRBD1. Germline CDR1 is MRHNA and CDR2 is SNTAGT. J was trimmed by 5 bases and V by 6 bases; bases with no gene match: 8. CDR3 length: 16 amino acids. CDR3 in amino acids: CASRRTGGRNNSPLHF. The DNA of the CDR3 is TGTGCCAGCAGGCGTACAGGGGGCAGGAATAATTCACCCCTCCACTTT.

The chain employs TRBV29-1 and TRBJ2-3; D unresolved. Germline CDR1 and CDR2: SQVTM and ANQGSEA. V shed 3 bases and J shed 0 bases, with 7 bases lying between them. The CDR3 loop spans 13 amino acids. The CDR3 reads CSVDSPSTDTQYF. The DNA of the CDR3 is TGCAGCGTTGACAGTCCTAGCACAGATACGCAGTATTTT.

The chain recombines TRBV28 with TRBJ1-3, with D maybe TRBD1 (6 bases). Germline CDR1 MDHEN, CDR2 SYDVKM. CDR3 length: 14 residues. V shed 6 bases and J shed 4 bases, with 13 bases lying between them. In nucleotides, the CDR3 is TGTGCCAGCAGCCGGGCAGGGGCGGGAAACACCATATATTTT. Translated, it gives CASSRAGAGNTIYF. Using reference TRBV28 and TRBJ1-3 for the parts outside the CDR3, the full variable domain is DVKVTQSSRYLVKRTGEKVFLECVQDMDHENMFWYRQDPGLGLRLIYFSYDVKMKEKGDIPEGYSVSREKKERFSLILESASTNQTSMYLCASSRAGAGNTIYFGEGSWLTVV.

The rearrangement uses TRBV19 and TRBJ1-1, with D unresolved. This CDR3 contains 14 residues. V was pared by 3 bases and J by 2 bases, with 10 bases between. CDR1 and CDR2 (germline): LNHDA, SQIVND (reference sequence). The CDR3 loop reads CASSIRGTNTEAFF. Here the CDR3 DNA reads TGTGCCAGTAGTATCAGAGGAACTAACACTGAAGCTTTCTTT. Full variable domain (rest looked up from reference TRBV19 and TRBJ1-1): DGGITQSPKYLFRKEGQNVTLSCEQNLNHDAMYWYRQDPGQGLRLIYYSQIVNDFQKGDIAEGYSVSREKKESFPLTVTSAQKNPTAFYLCASSIRGTNTEAFFGQGTRLTVV.

This CDR3 reads CASIGVRPNTGELFF. The DNA of the CDR3 is TGTGCCAGTATAGGAGTTCGCCCGAACACCGGGGAGCTGTTTTTT. The genes are TRBV19 and TRBJ2-2; unclear D gene. Germline CDR1 LNHDA, CDR2 SQIVND (reference sequence). Deletions cut 7 bases from V and 0 bases from J, with 12 bases between. The CDR3 runs 15 residues.

The CDR3 nucleotides are TGTGCCAGCAGCGCGGGTGCGGTAGGCACAGATACGCAGTATTTT. Its translation is CASSAGAVGTDTQYF. The V call is TRBV9, the J call TRBJ2-3, with D unclear. The CDR3 sequence is 15 residues long. Trimming shortened V by 3 bases and J by 1 base, and 12 bases separated the two germline ends. Germline V CDR1 and CDR2: SGDLS, YYNGEE.

V gene TRBV4-3 combines with J gene TRBJ1-2, with TRBD1 identical over 8 bases. Germline V gene data show CDR1 as LGHNA and CDR2 as YSLEER. CDR3 length: 15 amino acids. The V and J ends lost 0 bases and 6 bases, in that order; junction bases with no gene match: 6. The CDR3 sequence is CASSQDRTGWDGYTF. For the CDR3, the DNA is TGCGCCAGCAGCCAAGACCGGACAGGGTGGGATGGCTACACCTTC.

In its sample, this clone was seen a few times. V is TRBV6-5 and J is TRBJ2-7; D possibly corresponds to TRBD1 (6 bases). V was pared by 7 bases and J by 3 bases, with 7 bases between. This CDR3 is built from 11 residues. Germline V gene data show CDR1 as MNHEY and CDR2 as SVGAGI. The CDR3 nucleotides read TGTGCCAGCACGGACAGCTACGAGCAGTACTTC. Translated: CASTDSYEQYF.

As DNA, the CDR3 is TGTGCCACCGCTAGCGGGGATTTCACAGATACGCAGTATTTT. Its translation is CATASGDFTDTQYF. The rearrangement uses TRBV24-1 and TRBJ2-3, with 9 bases identical to TRBD2. The CDR3 totals 14 residues. Germline CDR1 KGHDR, CDR2 SFDVKD. V shed 9 bases and J 2 bases; nucleotides not matched to a gene: 5.